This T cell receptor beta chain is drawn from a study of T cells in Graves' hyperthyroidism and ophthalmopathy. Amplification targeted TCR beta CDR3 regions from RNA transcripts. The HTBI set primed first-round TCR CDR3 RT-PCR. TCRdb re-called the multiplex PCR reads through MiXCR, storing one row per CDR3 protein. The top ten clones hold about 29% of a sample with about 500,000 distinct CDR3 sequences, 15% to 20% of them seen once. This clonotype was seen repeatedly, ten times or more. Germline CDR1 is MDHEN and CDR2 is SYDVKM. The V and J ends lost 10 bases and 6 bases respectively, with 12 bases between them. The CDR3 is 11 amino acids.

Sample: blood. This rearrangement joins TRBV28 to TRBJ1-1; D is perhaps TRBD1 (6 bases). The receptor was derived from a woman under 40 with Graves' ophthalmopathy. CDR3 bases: TGTGCCACCTTAGGGGGGCCTGAAGCTTTCTTT. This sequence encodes CATLGGPEAFF.